The T cell receptor (beta chain) described here comes from a study of CD4 T cells in relation to SARS-CoV-2 and coronaviruses. The unexposed donors gave CD4+ T cells in about 2011-2018, prior to COVID-19. After approximately 10 days of culture, CD4+ T cells were isolated. Generated by immunoSEQ multiplex PCR, the TCRdb table keeps only in-frame clones and is missing some. The data contain almost 30,000 clones, 76% of them singletons. As to this clone: Its target is unknown.

The V end was cut by 1 base, the J end by 5 bases, with 21 bases between. Per the germline V gene, CDR1 is KGHSH and CDR2 is LQKENI. The CDR3 totals 17 residues. Material: CD4+ T cells from PBMCs, cultured in vitro. The origin of this receptor is a human donor in good health. The chain employs TRBV18 and TRBJ2-7; D may be TRBD2 (6 bases). The CDR3 sequence: CASSPQTGTASSDEQYF. The CDR3 nucleotides read TGTGCCAGCTCACCACAAACCGGGACTGCTTCTTCTGACGAGCAGTACTTC.